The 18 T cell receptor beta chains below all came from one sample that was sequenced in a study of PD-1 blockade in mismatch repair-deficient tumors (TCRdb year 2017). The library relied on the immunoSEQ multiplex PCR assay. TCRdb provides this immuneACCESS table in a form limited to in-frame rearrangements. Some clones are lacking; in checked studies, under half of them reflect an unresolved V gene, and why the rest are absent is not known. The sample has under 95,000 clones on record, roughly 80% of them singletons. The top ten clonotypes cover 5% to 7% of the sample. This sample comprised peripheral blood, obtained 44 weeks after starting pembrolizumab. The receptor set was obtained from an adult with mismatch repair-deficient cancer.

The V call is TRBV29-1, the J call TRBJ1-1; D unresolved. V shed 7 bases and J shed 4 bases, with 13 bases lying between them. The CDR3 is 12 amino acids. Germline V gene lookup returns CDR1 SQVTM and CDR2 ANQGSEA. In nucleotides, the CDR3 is TGCAGCGCGGGGAGACTGGCCACTGAAGCTTTCTTT. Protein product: CSAGRLATEAFF.

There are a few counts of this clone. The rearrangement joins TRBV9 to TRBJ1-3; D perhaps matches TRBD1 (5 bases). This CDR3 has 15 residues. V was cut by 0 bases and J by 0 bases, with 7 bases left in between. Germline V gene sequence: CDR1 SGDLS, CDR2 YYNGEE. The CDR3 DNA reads TGTGCCAGCAGCGTAGTGGGGACCTCTGGAAACACCATATATTTT. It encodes CASSVVGTSGNTIYF.

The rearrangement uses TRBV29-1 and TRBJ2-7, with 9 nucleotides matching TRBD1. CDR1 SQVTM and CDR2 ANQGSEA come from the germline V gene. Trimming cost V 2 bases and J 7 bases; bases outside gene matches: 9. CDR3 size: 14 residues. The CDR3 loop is CSVEMDRGLREQYF. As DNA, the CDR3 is TGCAGCGTTGAAATGGACAGGGGTTTGAGGGAGCAGTACTTC.

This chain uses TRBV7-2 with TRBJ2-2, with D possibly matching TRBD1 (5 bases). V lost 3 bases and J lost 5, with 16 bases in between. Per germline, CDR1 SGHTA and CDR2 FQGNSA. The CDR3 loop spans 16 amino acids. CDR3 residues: CASSFSAGFMTGELFF. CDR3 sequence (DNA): TGTGCCAGCAGCTTCAGCGCAGGGTTTATGACCGGGGAGCTGTTTTTT.

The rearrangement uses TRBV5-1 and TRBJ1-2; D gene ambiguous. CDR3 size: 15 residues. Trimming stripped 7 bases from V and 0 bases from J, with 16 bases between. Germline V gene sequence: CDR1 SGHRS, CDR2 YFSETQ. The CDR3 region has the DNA TGCGCCAGCCGTCTCTTGACGGAAGCTAACTATGGCTACACCTTC. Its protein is CASRLLTEANYGYTF.

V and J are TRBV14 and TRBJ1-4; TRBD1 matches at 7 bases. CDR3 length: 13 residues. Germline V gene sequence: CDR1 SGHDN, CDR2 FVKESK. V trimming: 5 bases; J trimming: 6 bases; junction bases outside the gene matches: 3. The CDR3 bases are TGTGCCAGCAGCGACAGGGTCCATGAAAAACTGTTTTTT. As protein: CASSDRVHEKLFF.

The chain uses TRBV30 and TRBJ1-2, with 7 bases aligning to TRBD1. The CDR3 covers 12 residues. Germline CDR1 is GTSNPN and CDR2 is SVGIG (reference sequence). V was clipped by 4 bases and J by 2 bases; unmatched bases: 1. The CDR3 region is CAWTGGNYGYTF. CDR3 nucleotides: TGTGCCTGGACAGGGGGGAACTATGGCTACACCTTC.

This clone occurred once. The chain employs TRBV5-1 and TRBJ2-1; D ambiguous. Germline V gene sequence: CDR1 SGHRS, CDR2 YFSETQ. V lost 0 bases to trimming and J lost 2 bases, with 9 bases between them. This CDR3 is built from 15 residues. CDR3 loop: CASSLAGVAYNEQFF. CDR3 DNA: TGCGCCAGCAGCTTGGCCGGCGTGGCCTACAATGAGCAGTTCTTC. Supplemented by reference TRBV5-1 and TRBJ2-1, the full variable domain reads KAGVTQTPRYLIKTRGQQVTLSCSPISGHRSVSWYQQTPGQGLQFLFEYFSETQRNKGNFPGRFSGRQFSNSRSEMNVSTLELGDSALYLCASSLAGVAYNEQFFGPGTRLTVL.

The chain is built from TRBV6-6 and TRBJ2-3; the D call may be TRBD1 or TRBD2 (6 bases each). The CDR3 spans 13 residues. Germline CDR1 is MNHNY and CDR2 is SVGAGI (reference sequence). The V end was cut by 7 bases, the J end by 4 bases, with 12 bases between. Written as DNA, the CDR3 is TGTGCCAGCAATAGGGGGGAAGCAGATACGCAGTATTTT. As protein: CASNRGEADTQYF.

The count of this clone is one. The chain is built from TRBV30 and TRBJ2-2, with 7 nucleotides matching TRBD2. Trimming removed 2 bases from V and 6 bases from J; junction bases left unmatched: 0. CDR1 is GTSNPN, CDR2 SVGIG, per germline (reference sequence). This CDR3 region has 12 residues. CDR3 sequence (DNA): TGTGCCTGGAGTCGGGGGGCCGGGGAGCTGTTTTTT. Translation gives CAWSRGAGELFF.

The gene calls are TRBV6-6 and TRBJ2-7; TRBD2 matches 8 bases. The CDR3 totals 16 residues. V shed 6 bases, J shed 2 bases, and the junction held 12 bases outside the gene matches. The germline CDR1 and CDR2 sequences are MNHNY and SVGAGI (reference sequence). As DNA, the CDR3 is TGTGCCAGCAGGGACCAACTAGCGGTCCCTCCCTACGAGCAGTACTTC. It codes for CASRDQLAVPPYEQYF.

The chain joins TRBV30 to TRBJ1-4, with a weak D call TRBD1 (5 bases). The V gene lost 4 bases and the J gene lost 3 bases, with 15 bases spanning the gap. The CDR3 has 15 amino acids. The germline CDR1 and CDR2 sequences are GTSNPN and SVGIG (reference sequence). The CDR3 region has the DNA TGTGCCTGGACTAGGCAGGGTTTGGCTAATGAAAAACTGTTTTTT. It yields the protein CAWTRQGLANEKLFF. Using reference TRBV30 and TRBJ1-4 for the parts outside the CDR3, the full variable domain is SQTIHQWPATLVQPVGSPLSLECTVEGTSNPNLYWYRQAAGRGLQLLFYSVGIGQISSEVPQNLSASRPQDRQFILSSKKLLLSDSGFYLCAWTRQGLANEKLFFGSGTQLSVL.

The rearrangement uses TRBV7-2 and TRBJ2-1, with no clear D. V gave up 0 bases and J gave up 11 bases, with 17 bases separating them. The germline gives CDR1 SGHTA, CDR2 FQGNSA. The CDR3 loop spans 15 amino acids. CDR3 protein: CASSLAPYPDSKQFF. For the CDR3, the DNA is TGTGCCAGCAGCTTAGCCCCTTACCCGGATTCTAAGCAGTTCTTC.

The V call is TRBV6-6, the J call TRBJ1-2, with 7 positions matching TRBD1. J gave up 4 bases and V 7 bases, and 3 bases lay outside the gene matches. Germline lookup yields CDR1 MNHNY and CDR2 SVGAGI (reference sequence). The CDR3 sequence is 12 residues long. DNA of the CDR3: TGTGCCAGCACTGGACAGGCCTATGGCTACACCTTC. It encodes CASTGQAYGYTF.

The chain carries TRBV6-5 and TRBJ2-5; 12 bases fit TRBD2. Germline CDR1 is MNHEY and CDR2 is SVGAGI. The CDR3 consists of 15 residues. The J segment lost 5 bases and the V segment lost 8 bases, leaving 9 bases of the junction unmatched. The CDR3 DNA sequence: TGTGCCAGCGGCGCCTTAGGACTAGCGGGGGAGACCCAGTACTTC. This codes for CASGALGLAGETQYF.

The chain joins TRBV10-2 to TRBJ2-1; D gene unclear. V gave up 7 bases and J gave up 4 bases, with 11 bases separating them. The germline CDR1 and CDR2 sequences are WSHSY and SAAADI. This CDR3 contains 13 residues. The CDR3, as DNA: TGCGCCAGCAATTCCGGCCGGTACAATGAGCAGTTCTTC. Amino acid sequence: CASNSGRYNEQFF.

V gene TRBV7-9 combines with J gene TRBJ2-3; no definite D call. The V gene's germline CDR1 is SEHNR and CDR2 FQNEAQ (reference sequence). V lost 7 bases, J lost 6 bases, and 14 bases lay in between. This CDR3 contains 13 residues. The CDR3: CASTRTPGDTQYF. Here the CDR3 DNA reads TGTGCCAGCACCCGTACCCCCGGGGATACGCAGTATTTT.

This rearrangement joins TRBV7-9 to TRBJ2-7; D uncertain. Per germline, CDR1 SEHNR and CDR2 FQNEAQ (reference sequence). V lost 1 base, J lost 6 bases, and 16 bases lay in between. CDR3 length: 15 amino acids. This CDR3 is CASSLERERSGEQYF. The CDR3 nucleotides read TGTGCCAGCAGCTTAGAGCGAGAACGGTCAGGCGAGCAGTACTTC.